This T cell receptor beta chain was observed in a study of cytomegalovirus exposure and HLA in healthy donors. As for this clone: Its antigen is undetermined.

Trimming at V came to 4 bases and at J to 5 bases, leaving 5 bases not matched to a gene. This CDR3 spans 14 amino acids. Per germline, CDR1 SGHRS and CDR2 YFSETQ. Study findings and constraints: Associated with cytomegalovirus, according to the listing, were 150 to 200 TCR beta chains. About 87% or about 30% of the time was how often most TCR beta V segments were productive, according to an earlier analysis. With high specificity and sensitivity, the classifier reportedly diagnosed cytomegalovirus status.

Use of 60 Vbeta and 13 Jbeta primers characterized the PCR. The data were produced by immunoSEQ multiplex PCR, yet TCRdb's version contains in-frame clones alone and is incomplete. The sample contains 150,000 to 200,000 clones, 60% to 85% of which appear only once. The chain combines TRBV5-1 with TRBJ1-1; 10 bases align to TRBD1. Sequenced: PBMCs. The receptor was derived from a male donor in good health and CMV-seropositive. The CDR3 region has the DNA TGCGCCAGCAGCCCGTGGACAGGGGGTACTGAAGCTTTCTTT. Translating it yields CASSPWTGGTEAFF.